This passage covers 4 T cell receptor beta chains from one sample sequenced in a study of T cell responses to AZD1222 COVID-19 vaccine. Sequencing was performed with immunoSEQ multiplex PCR; in TCRdb, only in-frame clones are kept and a portion is missing. The table has under 95,000 clones, 75% to 90% seen once. The sequenced sample was peripheral blood, obtained 28 days after the second AZD1222 dose. The receptors derive from an adult who received the AZD1222 COVID-19 vaccine.

The rearrangement links TRBV7-9 to TRBJ1-4; D gene unclear. Germline lookup yields CDR1 SEHNR and CDR2 FQNEAQ (reference sequence). This CDR3 has 13 amino acids. V dropped 8 bases and J dropped 6 bases, with 13 bases sitting between them. CDR3 in DNA: TGTGCCAGCCTAGAACTCCCAGATGAAAAACTGTTTTTT. This sequence encodes CASLELPDEKLFF.

This clone was observed a single time. V and J are TRBV18 and TRBJ2-6; a possible D gene is TRBD1 (5 bases). Trimming shortened V by 5 bases and J by 4 bases, and 12 bases separated the two germline ends. The CDR3 has 15 amino acids. CDR1 and CDR2 from the germline V gene are KGHSH and LQKENI. DNA for the CDR3: TGTGCCAGCTCAGACCAGGGATTCGGGGCCAACGTCCTGACTTTC. It is translated as CASSDQGFGANVLTF.

J is TRBJ2-7 and V is TRBV4-1; no firm D call. The CDR3 has 15 residues. Germline CDR1 reads MGHRA; CDR2 reads YSYEKL. V lost 4 bases, J lost 1 base, and 14 bases lay in between. In nucleotides, the CDR3 is TGCGCCAGCAGCCCAACCCATTCGGCGTCCTACGAGCAGTACTTC. This translates into CASSPTHSASYEQYF.

The J gene is TRBJ2-5, the V gene TRBV30; TRBD1 matches 7 bases. After removal of 3 bases from V and 2 bases from J, the junction contained 9 bases not matched to a gene. The CDR3 has 15 amino acids. Germline CDR1 and CDR2: GTSNPN and SVGIG (reference sequence). The CDR3 DNA is TGTGCCTGGAGCGACGTCGGCAGGGGGCAAGAGACCCAGTACTTC. Translated: CAWSDVGRGQETQYF.